This is a list of T cell receptor beta chains from one sample in a study of cytomegalovirus exposure and HLA in healthy donors. Here immunoSEQ multiplex PCR was the method, and the copy in TCRdb shows in-frame clones only, minus some. In all, the sample yields 150,000 to 200,000 clones. Sequencing was done on a sample of PBMCs. These receptors all stem from a young man in good health and CMV-seronegative. CDR3s include the opening cysteine and the closing phenylalanine or tryptophan. Fields, in order: D gene, V gene, CDR3 protein. D genes are given only for firm matches.

.,TRBV9,CASSTGTNSYEQYF
TRBD1,TRBV29-1,CSVATGVLGYTF
.,TRBV9,CASSPTTGNEQFF
TRBD1,TRBV5-1,CASSFGLFGQGGNEQFF
.,TRBV7-2,CASSLTTIRREKLFF
TRBD1,TRBV30,CAWSRAGGKQETQYF
.,TRBV5-1,CASSSGTINTEAFF
.,TRBV18,CASSPGQSPFGYTF
.,TRBV27,CASSLRQSYGYTF
TRBD2,TRBV5-6,CASSLAGEGEQFF
TRBD1,TRBV9,CASSAQGAYEQYF
.,TRBV18,CASSPPVEGYGYTF
.,TRBV28,CASSTAGDMVTEAFF
.,TRBV6-5,CASSYYSAFGTDTQYF
.,TRBV11-3,CASSLENRRATNEKLFF
.,TRBV10-1,CASSEGWGTEAFF
.,TRBV2,CASSDRDQPQHF
.,TRBV7-9,CASSLFEETNYGYTF
.,TRBV7-2,CASSLVGPGRGSTGTQYF
TRBD1,TRBV18,CASSRTGVSETQYF
TRBD1,TRBV27,CASSLQGRPQHF
TRBD1,TRBV11-2,CASSFLRDRNNEQFF
TRBD2,TRBV28,CASSLDLAGYNEQFF
.,TRBV21-1,CASSKPRTAYEQYF
TRBD1,TRBV28,CASSPGQGFTGANVLTF